A single TCR beta chain is shown here with its context. Its antigen remains unknown. The data are from a study of cytomegalovirus exposure and HLA in healthy donors. Whole-study findings and limits: Cytomegalovirus-associated status was assigned to approximately 160 TCR beta chains.

This CDR3 is built from 14 residues. Germline values: CDR1 SGHDT, CDR2 YYEEEE. Trimming took 4 bases from V and 0 from J; bases not matched to a gene: 2. The repertoire was sequenced with immunoSEQ multiplex PCR; TCRdb's copy has only in-frame clones and lacks some. The table lists approximately 100,000 clones, under 95% of them singletons, with less than 1.5% in the top ten. The genes are TRBV5-6 and TRBJ1-2; 8 nucleotides line up with TRBD1. The sample consisted of PBMCs. The TCR was taken from a woman aged 25 to 39 in good health and CMV-seropositive. The chain's CDR3 is CASSPGQANYGYTF. CDR3 sequence (DNA): TGTGCCAGCAGCCCGGGACAGGCTAACTATGGCTACACCTTC.